The clone carrying this T cell receptor (beta chain) has at least ten counts. As yet, its antigen is unknown. The CDR3 has 16 residues. The germline V and J ends were trimmed by 2 bases and 1 base, with 16 bases remaining between them. The germline gives CDR1 SGHRS, CDR2 YFSETQ. This specimen belongs to a study of metastatic and nonmetastatic thyroid tumors. Study details: Both malignant and benign thyroid patients supplied peripheral blood and tumor or nodule tissue samples, across which the repertoires of these patients were then compared. The study, taken as a whole, reports: Relative to benign nodules, malignant thyroid tumors were reportedly characterized by significantly elevated TCR beta diversity in blood and tumor.

Patients were all untreated before their thyroid surgery. Under the authors' procedure: Clinicopathological groups of papillary thyroid cancer showed CDR3 differences that were used to build a distant-metastasis classifier. TCRdb re-analyzed the PCR reads through MiXCR. These V and J calls originate from TCRdb's pipeline instead of the authors' own analysis. The sample includes 30,000 to 40,000 clones, approximately 15% of them seen just once. The sample comprised blood. This TCR was recovered from a male donor with papillary thyroid cancer or a benign thyroid nodule (not recorded which). Some clones in this sample may be carry-over from other donors' samples. The chain employs TRBV5-1 and TRBJ2-7; D gene uncertain. CDR3: CASSFDFRSQSYEQYF. The CDR3 DNA reads as TGCGCCAGCAGCTTCGACTTTCGATCCCAATCCTACGAGCAGTACTTC.